These T cell receptor beta chains were read from a single sample in a study of T cell repertoires in cytomegalovirus infection. TCRdb re-derived calls from the reads in MiXCR, one entry per CDR3 protein. The top ten hold roughly 18% of the sample, which has 200,000 to 250,000 distinct CDR3 sequences, 20% to 25% seen once. Specimen: CD8+ T cells from PBMCs. Receptors were obtained from a human donor in good health (CMV status not recorded). Some clones in this sample may be carry-over from other donors' samples. The CDR3 runs from the conserved cysteine through the conserved F or W. The D gene is left open where the match is weak. Only some rows state a clone size, as once, few, many or a class for expanded clones.

>few|-|TRBV29-1|TRBJ2-1
CSVEGGLFVYNEQFF
TGCAGCGTTGAAGGGGGGCTCTTCGTATACAATGAGCAGTTCTTC
>many|-|TRBV7-6|TRBJ1-6
CATREAGSIDSPLHF
TGTGCCACCAGGGAGGCCGGCAGTATTGATTCACCCCTCCACTTT
>few|-|TRBV7-3|TRBJ1-2
CASSLDANYGYTF
TGTGCCAGCAGCTTAGATGCTAACTATGGCTACACCTTC
>many|-|TRBV10-3|TRBJ1-5
CAISESAGTSRQPQHF
TGTGCCATCAGTGAGTCAGCGGGGACAAGTCGTCAGCCCCAGCATTTT
>-|TRBD1|TRBV15|TRBJ1-5
CATSRDGTGGHQPQHF
TGTGCCACCAGCAGAGATGGGACAGGGGGCCATCAGCCCCAGCATTTT
>-|-|TRBV7-9|TRBJ2-1
CASSLRPHEQFF
TGTGCCAGCAGCTTACGTCCTCATGAGCAGTTCTTC
>many|TRBD1|TRBV7-8|TRBJ2-7
CASSLDRTGRTYEQYF
TGTGCCAGCAGCTTAGATAGGACAGGGAGAACCTACGAGCAGTACTTC
>many|TRBD2|TRBV7-6|TRBJ2-5
CASSPGLEETQYF
TGTGCCAGCAGCCCGGGACTAGAGGAGACCCAGTACTTC
>-|-|TRBV7-8|TRBJ2-1
CASSSPGGSSYNEQFF
TGTGCCAGCAGCTCGCCGGGTGGGAGCTCCTACAATGAGCAGTTCTTC
>many|TRBD2|TRBV29-1|TRBJ2-2
CSVIRETSGGTGELFF
TGCAGCGTCATCCGGGAGACTAGCGGGGGGACCGGGGAGCTGTTTTTT
>-|-|TRBV14|TRBJ1-6
CASSQDRRTYNSPLHF
TGTGCCAGCAGCCAAGACCGACGGACCTATAATTCACCCCTCCACTTT